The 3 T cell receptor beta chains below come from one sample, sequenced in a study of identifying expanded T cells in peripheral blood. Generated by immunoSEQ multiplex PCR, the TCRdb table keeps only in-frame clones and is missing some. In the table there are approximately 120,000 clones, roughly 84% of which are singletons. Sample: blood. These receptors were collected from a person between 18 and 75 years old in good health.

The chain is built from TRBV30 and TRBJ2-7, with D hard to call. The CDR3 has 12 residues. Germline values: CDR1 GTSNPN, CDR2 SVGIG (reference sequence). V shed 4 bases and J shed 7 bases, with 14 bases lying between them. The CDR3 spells CAWNSNLQEQYF. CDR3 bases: TGTGCCTGGAACTCCAACCTTCAAGAGCAGTACTTC.

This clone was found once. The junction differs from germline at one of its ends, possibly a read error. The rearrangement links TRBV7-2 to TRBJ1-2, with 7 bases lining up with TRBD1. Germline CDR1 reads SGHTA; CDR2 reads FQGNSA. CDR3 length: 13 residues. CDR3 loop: CASSDRGRGGHTF. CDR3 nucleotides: TGTGCCAGCAGCGATAGGGGGCGCGGTGGCCACACCTTC.

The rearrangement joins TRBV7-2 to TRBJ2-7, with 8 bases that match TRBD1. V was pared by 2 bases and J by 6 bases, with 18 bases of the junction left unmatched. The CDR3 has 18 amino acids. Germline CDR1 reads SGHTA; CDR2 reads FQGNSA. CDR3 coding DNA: TGTGCCAGCAGCTTAAGTTCGTCCGTCGAGACAGGGGCTTGCGAGCAGTACTTC. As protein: CASSLSSSVETGACEQYF.